The 18 T cell receptor beta chains in this list originate from one sample, sequenced in a study of T cells expressing NK-cell markers. TCRdb re-called the 5' RACE reads and catalogs CDR3 proteins one per entry, DNA excluded. The repertoire table contains a few hundred thousand distinct CDR3 sequences. What was sequenced was blood T cells: a sorted CD56 or NKG2C T cell subset, CD4+ or CD8+ T cells, or bulk PBMC T cells (not recorded which). These receptors all come from a woman between 45 and 65 years old in good health.

The chain links TRBV29-1 to TRBJ2-7; TCRdb's D call, TRBD2, is unchecked because there is no DNA. The V gene's germline CDR1 is SQVTM and CDR2 ANQGSEA. This CDR3 comprises 12 residues. The CDR3 sequence: CSASMTDPEQYF.

The rearrangement joins TRBV7-6 to TRBJ2-2; with no DNA, the TCRdb D assignment of TRBD2 cannot be verified. This CDR3 comprises 13 residues. Germline V lookup: CDR1 SGHVS, CDR2 FNYEAQ. The CDR3 is CASSLGGSGELFF.

The chain couples TRBV7-2 to TRBJ2-7; TCRdb names TRBD1, which stays unverified in the absence of DNA. Germline values: CDR1 SGHTA, CDR2 FQGNSA. This CDR3 comprises 14 residues. CDR3 in amino acids: CASSWDRGLYEQYF. The complete variable domain, with remaining parts taken from reference TRBV7-2 and TRBJ2-7, reads GAGVSQSPSNKVTEKGKDVELRCDPISGHTALYWYRQSLGQGLEFLIYFQGNSAPDKSGLPSDRFSAERTGGSVSTLTIQRTQQEDSAVYLCASSWDRGLYEQYFGPGTRLTVT.

The rearrangement links TRBV3-1 to TRBJ2-3; without DNA, the TCRdb call of TRBD2 cannot be checked. The CDR3 is made up of 14 amino acids. Germline V lookup: CDR1 LGHDT, CDR2 YNNKEL (reference sequence). This CDR3 is CASSQQRGKNTQYF.

J is TRBJ2-6 and V is TRBV11-2; the D gene TCRdb calls, TRBD1, cannot be checked with no DNA. The germline V gene has CDR1 SGHAT and CDR2 FQNNGV. The CDR3 sequence is 18 residues long. Here the CDR3 reads CASSWPQARGSGANVLTF. Combining the CDR3 with reference TRBV11-2 and TRBJ2-6 gives the whole variable domain EAGVAQSPRYKIIEKRQSVAFWCNPISGHATLYWYQQILGQGPKLLIQFQNNGVVDDSQLPKDRFSAERLKGVDSTLKIQPAKLEDSAVYLCASSWPQARGSGANVLTFGAGSRLTVL.

This chain connects TRBV25-1 to TRBJ1-1; with no DNA, the TCRdb D assignment of TRBD1 cannot be verified. The CDR3 is made up of 15 amino acids. Germline CDR1 reads MGHDK; CDR2 reads SYGVNS. The CDR3 loop reads CASRSFGNMNTEAFF. Combining the CDR3 with reference TRBV25-1 and TRBJ1-1 gives the whole variable domain EADIYQTPRYLVIGTGKKITLECSQTMGHDKMYWYQQDPGMELHLIHYSYGVNSTEKGDLSSESTVSRIRTEHFPLTLESARPSHTSQYLCASRSFGNMNTEAFFGQGTRLTVV.

This CDR3 is CASSQTGGGEQYF. The chain links TRBV3-1 to TRBJ2-7; TCRdb names TRBD1, which stays unverified in the absence of DNA. Germline assignment: CDR1 LGHDT and CDR2 YNNKEL (reference sequence). The length of the CDR3 is 13 residues.

This chain connects TRBV9 to TRBJ2-2; the D call of TRBD1 rests on TCRdb alone, since no DNA is present to check it. The CDR3 runs to 15 residues. CDR1 is SGDLS, CDR2 YYNGEE, per germline. The CDR3 here is CASSVGGWDSGELFF.

V usage is TRBV30 and J usage is TRBJ2-1. There are 14 residues in the CDR3. Germline V gene sequence: CDR1 GTSNPN, CDR2 SVGIG (reference sequence). The CDR3 spells CAWSVGSSYNEQFF.

The V and J genes are TRBV12-3 or TRBV12-4 and TRBJ1-2; the TRBD1 assignment by TCRdb is unverifiable without DNA. CDR3 length equals 14 residues. The CDR3 loop reads CASSTTGFNYGYTF.

The chain combines TRBV5-8 with TRBJ2-1; TCRdb picks TRBD2, but there is no DNA to check that call. The CDR3 length is 17 residues. In germline, CDR1 is SGHTS, CDR2 YDEGEE. The CDR3 loop reads CASSLLMTSGRYNEQFF.

The CDR3 loop is CASSGGESYNSPLHF. V gene TRBV9 combines with J gene TRBJ1-6. The length of the CDR3 is 15 residues. The germline gives CDR1 SGDLS, CDR2 YYNGEE.

CDR3 sequence: CASRGDRPAQYF. The rearrangement links TRBV6-6 to TRBJ2-5; TCRdb's D call of TRBD1 is untestable without DNA. CDR3 size: 12 residues. The V gene's germline CDR1 is MNHNY and CDR2 SVGAGI (reference sequence).

The genes are TRBV19 and TRBJ2-3; absent DNA, TCRdb's TRBD2 call cannot be checked. The CDR3 is made up of 14 amino acids. Germline V lookup: CDR1 LNHDA, CDR2 SQIVND (reference sequence). The CDR3 sequence: CASSIFLPTDTQYF.

V is TRBV6-5 and J is TRBJ2-3; lacking DNA, the TRBD2 call made by TCRdb goes unchecked. Germline V lookup: CDR1 MNHEY, CDR2 SVGAGI. The CDR3 runs to 14 residues. The CDR3 protein is CASNEAGISDTQYF.

The rearrangement links TRBV7-9 to TRBJ2-6; the D call of TRBD1 rests on TCRdb alone, since no DNA is present to check it. Germline CDR1 reads SEHNR; CDR2 reads FQNEAQ (reference sequence). There are 17 residues in the CDR3. The CDR3 loop is CASSSIGVGSGANVLTF.

This CDR3 reads CASSTEARGPLRGQETQYF. The genes are TRBV2 and TRBJ2-5; TCRdb designates TRBD1, a call that cannot be tested without DNA. This CDR3 spans 19 amino acids. The germline V gene has CDR1 SNHLY and CDR2 FYNNEI.

The chain has TRBV11-2 and TRBJ1-1. Per the germline V gene, CDR1 is SGHAT and CDR2 is FQNNGV. The CDR3 consists of 13 residues. CDR3 in amino acids: CASSFQMRTEAFF.